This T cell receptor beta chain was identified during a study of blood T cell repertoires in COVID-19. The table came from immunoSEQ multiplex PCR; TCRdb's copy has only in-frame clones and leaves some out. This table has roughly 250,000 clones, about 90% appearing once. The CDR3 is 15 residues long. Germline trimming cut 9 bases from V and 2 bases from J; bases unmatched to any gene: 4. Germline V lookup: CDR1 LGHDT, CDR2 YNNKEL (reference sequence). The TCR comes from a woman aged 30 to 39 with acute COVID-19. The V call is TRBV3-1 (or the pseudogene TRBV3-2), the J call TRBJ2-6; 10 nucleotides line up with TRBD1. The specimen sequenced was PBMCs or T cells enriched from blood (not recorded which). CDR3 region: CASSDRGPGANVLTF. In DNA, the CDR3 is TGTGCCAGTTCCGACAGGGGGCCTGGGGCCAACGTCCTGACTTTC.